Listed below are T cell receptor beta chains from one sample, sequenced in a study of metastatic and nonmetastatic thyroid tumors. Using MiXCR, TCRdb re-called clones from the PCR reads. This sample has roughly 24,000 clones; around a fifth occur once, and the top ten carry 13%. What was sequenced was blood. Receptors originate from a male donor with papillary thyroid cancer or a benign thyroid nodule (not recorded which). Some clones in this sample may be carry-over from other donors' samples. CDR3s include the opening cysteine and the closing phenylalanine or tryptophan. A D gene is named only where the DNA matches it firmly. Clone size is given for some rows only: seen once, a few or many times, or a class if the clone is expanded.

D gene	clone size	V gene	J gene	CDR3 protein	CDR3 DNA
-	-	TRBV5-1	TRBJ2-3	CASRSRVGGTDTQYF	TGCGCCAGCAGATCCAGGGTCGGAGGCACGGATACGCAGTATTTT
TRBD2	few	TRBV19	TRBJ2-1	CASSTWTSGINEQFF	TGTGCCAGTAGTACCTGGACTAGCGGGATTAATGAGCAGTTCTTC
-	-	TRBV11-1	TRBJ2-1	CASSARGGNPFSYNEQLF	TGTGCCAGCAGCGCCCGTGGTGGAAATCCTTTTTCCTACAATGAGCAGCTCTTC
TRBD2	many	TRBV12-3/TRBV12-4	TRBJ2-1	CASSLGLAGSGEQFF	TGTGCCAGCAGTTTAGGACTAGCGGGAAGCGGGGAGCAGTTCTTC
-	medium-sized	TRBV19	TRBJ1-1	CASKRSQDTEAFF	TGTGCCAGTAAGAGGAGTCAGGACACTGAAGCTTTCTTT
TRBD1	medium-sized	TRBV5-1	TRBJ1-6	CASSSTGSVSSPLHF	TGCGCCAGCAGCTCGACAGGGTCCGTTAGTTCACCCCTCCACTTT
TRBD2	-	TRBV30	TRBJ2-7	CAWSEAGVLAVYEQYF	TGTGCCTGGAGCGAGGCGGGGGTACTAGCGGTCTACGAGCAGTACTTC
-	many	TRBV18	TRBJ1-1	CASSPGVNTEAFF	TGTGCCAGCTCACCAGGGGTAAACACTGAAGCTTTCTTT
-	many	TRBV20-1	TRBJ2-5	CSARGSVRGTQYF	TGCAGTGCTAGAGGATCAGTCCGGGGGACCCAGTACTTC
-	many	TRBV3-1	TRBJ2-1	CASSHYNEQFF	TGTGCCAGCAGCCATTATAATGAGCAGTTCTTC
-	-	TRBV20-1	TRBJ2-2	CSASRCATGELFF	TGCAGTGCTAGTCGGTGTGCAACCGGTGAGCTGTTTTTT
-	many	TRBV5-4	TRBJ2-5	CASSLRETGETQYF	TGTGCCAGCAGCTTGCGAGAGACCGGGGAGACCCAGTACTTC
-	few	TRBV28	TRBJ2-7	CASRNSWEEEEQYF	TGTGCCAGTAGGAACAGTTGGGAAGAGGAAGAGCAGTACTTC
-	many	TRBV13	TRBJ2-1	CASSLQRNEQFF	TGTGCCAGCAGCTTACAGCGGAATGAGCAGTTCTTC
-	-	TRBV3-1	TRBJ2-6	CANSQGLDGANVLTF	TGTGCCAACAGCCAAGGGCTAGATGGGGCCAACGTCCTGACTTTC
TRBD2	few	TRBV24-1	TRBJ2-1	CATSSPSGSSYNEQFF	TGTGCCACCAGTAGTCCTAGCGGGAGCTCCTACAATGAGCAGTTCTTC
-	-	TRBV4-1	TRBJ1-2	CASSQEYRDYGYTF	TGCGCCAGCAGCCAAGAGTACAGGGACTATGGCTACACCTTC
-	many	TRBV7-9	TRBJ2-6	CASSLVGWGANVLTF	TGTGCCAGCAGCTTAGTTGGATGGGGGGCCAACGTCCTGACTTTC
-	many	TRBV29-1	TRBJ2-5	CSVTAPGVQETQYF	TGCAGCGTTACGGCCCCCGGTGTCCAAGAGACCCAGTACTTC
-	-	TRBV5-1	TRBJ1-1	CASSLVVMNTEAFF	TGCGCCAGCAGCTTGGTGGTGATGAACACTGAAGCTTTCTTT
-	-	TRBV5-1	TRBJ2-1	CASSFGGSQNEQFF	TGCGCCAGCAGCTTTGGGGGGAGCCAAAATGAGCAGTTCTTC
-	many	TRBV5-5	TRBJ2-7	CASSLPSGGPYEQYF	TGTGCCAGCAGCTTGCCATCGGGGGGCCCCTACGAGCAGTACTTC
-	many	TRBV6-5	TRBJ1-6	CASSYRNSPLHF	TGTGCCAGCAGTTACCGTAATTCACCCCTCCACTTT
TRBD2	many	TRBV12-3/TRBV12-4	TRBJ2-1	CASSLGGGNEQFF	TGTGCCAGCAGTTTAGGGGGGGGGAATGAGCAGTTCTTC
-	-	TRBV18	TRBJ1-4	CASSPAGAEKLFF	TGTGCCAGCTCACCTGCAGGAGCAGAAAAACTGTTTTTT
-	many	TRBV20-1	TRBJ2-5	CSARVGGGLATSPQETQYF	TGCAGTGCTAGGGTAGGGGGGGGACTTGCGACTAGCCCGCAAGAGACCCAGTACTTC
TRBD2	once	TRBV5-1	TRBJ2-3	CASSLAGGSGTDTQYF	TGCGCCAGCAGCTTGGCCGGGGGGTCGGGCACAGATACGCAGTATTTT
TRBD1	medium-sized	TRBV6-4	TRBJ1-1	CASSPGGQGAEAFF	TGTGCCAGCAGTCCAGGAGGACAGGGGGCTGAAGCTTTCTTT
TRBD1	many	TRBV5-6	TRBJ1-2	CASSADRNLYGYTF	TGTGCCAGCAGCGCGGACAGGAACCTCTATGGCTACACCTTC
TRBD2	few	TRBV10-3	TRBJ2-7	CTVSGPSTAGGYEQYF	TGTACCGTCAGTGGGCCGTCTACTGCGGGAGGATACGAGCAGTACTTC
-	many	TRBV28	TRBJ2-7	CASSFPGLTYEQYF	TGTGCCAGCAGTTTCCCAGGTTTAACCTACGAGCAGTACTTC
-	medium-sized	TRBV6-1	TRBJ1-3	CASSKGTPAGNTIYF	TGTGCCAGCAGTAAAGGGACACCTGCTGGAAACACCATATATTTT
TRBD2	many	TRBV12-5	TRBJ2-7	CASGLSAASGGYEQYF	TGTGCTAGTGGTTTATCGGCAGCTAGCGGCGGGTACGAGCAGTACTTC
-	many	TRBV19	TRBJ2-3	CASSIQGPDTQYF	TGTGCCAGTAGTATTCAGGGGCCAGATACGCAGTATTTT
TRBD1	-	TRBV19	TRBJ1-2	CASSITNPGQGNGYTF	TGTGCCAGTAGTATAACCAACCCGGGACAGGGAAATGGCTACACCTTC
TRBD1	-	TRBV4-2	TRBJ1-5	CASSQELLSMSGTEGNQPQHF	TGTGCCAGCAGCCAAGAACTTCTATCGATGAGTGGGACAGAGGGAAATCAGCCCCAGCATTTT
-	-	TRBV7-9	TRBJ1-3	CASSFEVICGNTIYF	TGTGCCAGCAGTTTCGAGGTAATTTGTGGAAACACCATATATTTT
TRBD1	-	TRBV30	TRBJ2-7	CAWGRGLGGLEYF	TGTGCCTGGGGCAGGGGGCTAGGGGGCCTCGAGTACTTC
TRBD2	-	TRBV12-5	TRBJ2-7	CASGLYYREGGSYEQYF	TGTGCTAGTGGTTTGTACTATCGGGAGGGAGGCTCCTACGAGCAGTACTTC
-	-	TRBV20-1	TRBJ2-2	CSAALLMNTGELFF	TGCAGCGCCGCGTTGCTGATGAACACCGGCGAGCTGTTTTTT
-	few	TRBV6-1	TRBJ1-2	CASSTGTGSVYTF	TGTGCCAGCAGTACCGGTACAGGGAGCGTCTACACCTTC
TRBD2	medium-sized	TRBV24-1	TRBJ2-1	CATSDSGRAANEQFF	TGTGCCACCAGTGATAGCGGGAGGGCCGCAAATGAGCAGTTCTTC
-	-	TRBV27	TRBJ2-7	CASSLGGTYGHYF	TGTGCCAGCAGTTTAGGAGGAACCTACGGTCATTACTTC
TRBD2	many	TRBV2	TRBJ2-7	CASNGIRTSGTYEQYF	TGTGCCAGCAACGGAATTCGGACTAGCGGGACCTACGAGCAGTACTTC
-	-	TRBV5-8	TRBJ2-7	CASSWKLGVAPYEQYF	TGTGCCAGCAGCTGGAAGCTCGGGGTGGCGCCCTACGAGCAGTACTTC
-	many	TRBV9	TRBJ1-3	CASSEDFSGNTIYF	TGTGCCAGCAGCGAGGATTTCTCTGGAAACACCATATATTTT
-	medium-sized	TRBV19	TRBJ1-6	CASSTQQNSPLHF	TGTGCCAGTAGTACGCAACAGAATTCACCCCTCCACTTT
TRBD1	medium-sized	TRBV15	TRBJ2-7	CATSMRTGLDEQYF	TGTGCCACCAGCATGCGGACAGGGTTGGACGAGCAGTACTTC
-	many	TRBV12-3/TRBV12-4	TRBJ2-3	CASKGDFDTQYF	TGTGCCAGCAAGGGGGATTTTGATACGCAGTATTTT
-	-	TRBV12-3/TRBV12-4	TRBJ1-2	CASRIGDLGYTF	TGTGCCAGCAGAATAGGGGATCTTGGCTACACCTTC
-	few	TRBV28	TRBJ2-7	CASSETKGDEQYF	TGTGCCAGCAGTGAAACGAAGGGCGACGAGCAGTACTTC
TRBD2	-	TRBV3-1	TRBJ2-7	CASSFGTSGTYEQYF	TGTGCCAGCAGCTTTGGGACTAGCGGCACCTACGAGCAGTACTTC
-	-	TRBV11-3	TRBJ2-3	CASSLAGGDTQYF	TGTGCCAGCAGCTTAGCTGGCGGCGATACGCAGTATTTT
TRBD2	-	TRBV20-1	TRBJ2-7	CSARQGTSGSYEQYF	TGCAGTGCTAGACAGGGGACTAGCGGCTCCTACGAGCAGTACTTC
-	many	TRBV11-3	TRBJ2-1	CASSSGRVSYNEQFF	TGTGCCAGCAGCTCGGGCAGGGTGTCCTACAATGAGCAGTTCTTC
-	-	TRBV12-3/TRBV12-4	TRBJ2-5	CASSLKKQETQYF	TGTGCCAGCAGTTTAAAGAAACAAGAGACCCAGTACTTC
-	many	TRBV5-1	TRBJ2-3	CASSPPTDTQYF	TGCGCCAGCAGCCCACCCACAGATACGCAGTATTTT
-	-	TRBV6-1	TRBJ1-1	CASGGRLLTEAFF	TGTGCCAGCGGGGGAAGGCTGCTCACTGAAGCTTTCTTT
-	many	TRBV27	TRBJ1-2	CASSKGGSGYTF	TGTGCCAGCAGTAAGGGGGGTTCTGGCTACACCTTC